This T cell receptor (beta chain) was profiled in a study of blood T cell repertoires in COVID-19. The germline V gene has CDR1 SGDLS and CDR2 YYNGEE. The CDR3 sequence is 14 residues long. The V and J ends lost 0 bases and 1 base respectively, with 5 bases between them. Clones were read by immunoSEQ multiplex PCR, and TCRdb kept only the in-frame ones, dropping some. The sample carries roughly 160,000 clones, around nine tenths recorded once. Sequenced: peripheral blood. This TCR was recovered from a woman between 65 and 79 years old with COVID-19, enrolled during active disease. The rearrangement links TRBV9 to TRBJ1-3; perhaps TRBD1 as D (5 bases). CDR3 nucleotides: TGTGCCAGCAGCGTAGGACAGTCTGGAAACACCATATATTTT. Amino acids: CASSVGQSGNTIYF. The entire variable domain, with the rest obtained from reference TRBV9 and TRBJ1-3, is as follows: DSGVTQTPKHLITATGQRVTLRCSPRSGDLSVYWYQQSLDQGLQFLIQYYNGEERAKGNILERFSAQQFPDLHSELNLSSLELGDSALYFCASSVGQSGNTIYFGEGSWLTVV.